The rows below give T cell receptor beta chains drawn from one sample of a study of T-cell memory formation after mild COVID-19. TCRdb reprocessed the 5' RACE reads with MiXCR, giving one entry per CDR3 protein. The sample includes hundreds of thousands of distinct CDR3 sequences, 20% to 30% seen only once; the top ten take around 13%. The material sequenced was PBMCs or a T cell subset sorted from them (not recorded which). Source of these receptors: an adult woman who had mild COVID-19 (a few samples of this study predate the infection). Cell type and time point are not known. CDR3s include the opening cysteine and the closing phenylalanine or tryptophan. The D gene is left open where the match is weak. Part of the rows lack a size; the others show once, few, many or a class for expanded clones.

CDR3 DNA	CDR3 protein	clone size	D gene	J gene	V gene
TGTGCCAGCAGCTTAAACGCGGGGGACACTGAAGCTTTCTTT	CASSLNAGDTEAFF	NA	NA	TRBJ1-1	TRBV7-3
TGTGCCAGCAGCGAACAGGGAAGCAACACTGAAGCTTTCTTT	CASSEQGSNTEAFF	few	NA	TRBJ1-1	TRBV6-5
TGCGCCAGCAGCCTCGGGACTAGCGGGAGTAAGCAGTACTTC	CASSLGTSGSKQYF	few	TRBD2	TRBJ2-7	TRBV5-1
TGCGCCAGCAGCTCCCGGACAGGGGACGACGAGCAGTACTTC	CASSSRTGDDEQYF	NA	TRBD1	TRBJ2-7	TRBV5-1
TGTGCCAGCTCAGAGGCCCTTGGGAAGTACTTC	CASSEALGKYF	NA	NA	TRBJ2-7	TRBV6-2/TRBV6-3
TGTGCCAGCAGTGGTCTCGAGCGGGACGGGCTGGAGACCCAGTACTTC	CASSGLERDGLETQYF	few	TRBD2	TRBJ2-5	TRBV9
TGCGCCAGCAGCCCGAAAAACGGGGGCTACGAGCAGTACTTC	CASSPKNGGYEQYF	NA	NA	TRBJ2-7	TRBV4-3
TGTGCCAGCAGGATGCAGGGGGCGAACACCGGGGAGCTGTTTTTT	CASRMQGANTGELFF	NA	TRBD1	TRBJ2-2	TRBV12-3/TRBV12-4
TGTGCCTGGAGTATCGCCGGGACAGGGTTCAACGAGCAGTACTTC	CAWSIAGTGFNEQYF	few	TRBD1	TRBJ2-7	TRBV30
TGCAGCGATTATGCCGGGACAGGGCAGAACACTGAAGCTTTCTTT	CSDYAGTGQNTEAFF	few	TRBD1	TRBJ1-1	TRBV29-1
TGTGCCACCAGTGATTTAGGGCGGTACAATGAGCAGTTCTTC	CATSDLGRYNEQFF	few	NA	TRBJ2-1	TRBV24-1
TGTGCCAGCAGTGAAGATGTGCCCTCCCGCGCCTACGAGCAGTACTTC	CASSEDVPSRAYEQYF	NA	NA	TRBJ2-7	TRBV6-1
TGTGCCAGCAGTGAGCACGGAGCTGTTAACTATGGCTACACCTTC	CASSEHGAVNYGYTF	few	NA	TRBJ1-2	TRBV6-5
TGTGCCAGTAGCCCACAGGGTGGCGGGGAGCTGTTTTTT	CASSPQGGGELFF	NA	NA	TRBJ2-2	TRBV19
TGTGCCAGCAGTCCCCAACCGGCCGGGTACCAAGAGACCCAGTACTTC	CASSPQPAGYQETQYF	NA	NA	TRBJ2-5	TRBV12-3/TRBV12-4
TGTGCCAGCAGCCAGGGGGCCACTCTCCAAGAGACCCAGTACTTC	CASSQGATLQETQYF	few	TRBD1	TRBJ2-5	TRBV7-2
TGTGCCAGCAGTGACCCGGGACTGTCAGATACGCAGTATTTT	CASSDPGLSDTQYF	few	NA	TRBJ2-3	TRBV6-4
TGTGCCAGCAGTTTATTTTTCGCGTCAGGGTATCAGCCCCAGCATTTT	CASSLFFASGYQPQHF	few	NA	TRBJ1-5	TRBV12-3/TRBV12-4
TGTGCCAGCAGCTTGCTAGCGGCCGGGGAGCTGTTTTTT	CASSLLAAGELFF	few	TRBD2	TRBJ2-2	TRBV5-4
TGCGCCAGCAGCCCCGCGAGTAGCGGGGGGGCTTTTAGCACAGATACGCAGTATTTT	CASSPASSGGAFSTDTQYF	NA	TRBD2	TRBJ2-3	TRBV5-1
TGTGCCAGCAGTTACACAGACACCTCCTACGAGCAGTACTTC	CASSYTDTSYEQYF	few	NA	TRBJ2-7	TRBV6-6
TGCAGTGCTCGCCGCACTAGCGGGGGGGCCGTTGAGCAGTTCTTC	CSARRTSGGAVEQFF	NA	TRBD2	TRBJ2-1	TRBV20-1
TGTGCCAGCAGTTACTCGTCAGACTTTCGCGAGCAGTACTTC	CASSYSSDFREQYF	few	NA	TRBJ2-7	TRBV6-5
TGTGCCAGCAGCCCCGATGCGGGAGGCACCGGGGAGCTGTTTTTT	CASSPDAGGTGELFF	few	TRBD2	TRBJ2-2	TRBV7-6
TGTGCCAGCAGCTTGACGGGCAGGGGGCAGGAGCAGTACTTC	CASSLTGRGQEQYF	NA	TRBD1	TRBJ2-7	TRBV11-2
TGTGCCAGCAGGCGGGGGCGAAACTCCGCCGGGGAGCTGTTTTTT	CASRRGRNSAGELFF	few	NA	TRBJ2-2	TRBV7-3
TGTGCCAGCAGTTATGAAAGGACAGCTGAAGCTTTCTTT	CASSYERTAEAFF	few	NA	TRBJ1-1	TRBV6-5
TGTGCCATCAGCTCACACATGGGACTAGGGGCCTACGAGCAGTACTTC	CAISSHMGLGAYEQYF	NA	TRBD2	TRBJ2-7	TRBV7-2
TGTGCCAGCAGCTTGAATAGCCTTGGTGAGCAGTTCTTC	CASSLNSLGEQFF	NA	NA	TRBJ2-1	TRBV7-2
TGTGCCGTTGCAGGGAGCTCCTACGAGCAGTACTTC	CAVAGSSYEQYF	NA	NA	TRBJ2-7	TRBV7-2
TGTGCCAGCAGCCCGGGGGGCGGGACTAGCGGGAGAGATACGCAGTATTTT	CASSPGGGTSGRDTQYF	few	TRBD2	TRBJ2-3	TRBV12-3/TRBV12-4
TGTGCCAGCAGTTACCGGGACAGGGAACGGTATGGCTACACCTTC	CASSYRDRERYGYTF	NA	TRBD1	TRBJ1-2	TRBV6-5
TGTGCCAGCAGTCAAACTAGCGGGGGGCGCACAGATACGCAGTATTTT	CASSQTSGGRTDTQYF	NA	TRBD2	TRBJ2-3	TRBV6-5
TGTGCCAGCAGAGCAGAGCGTCTGGGTAACTCCGGTGAGCAGTTCTTC	CASRAERLGNSGEQFF	many	NA	TRBJ2-1	TRBV2
TGCAGCGTTGCCCAGAACACTGAAGCTTTCTTT	CSVAQNTEAFF	few	NA	TRBJ1-1	TRBV29-1
TGTGCCAGCAGTTTGGCCCTGGGACGTGGGAGTGAAAAACTGTTTTTT	CASSLALGRGSEKLFF	few	NA	TRBJ1-4	TRBV12-3/TRBV12-4
TGTGCCAGCAGCGACGGGTACTCCTACGAGCAGTACTTC	CASSDGYSYEQYF	few	NA	TRBJ2-7	TRBV13
TGCGCCAGCAGCTTGGGGGCCCTCAAGACAGATACGCAGTATTTT	CASSLGALKTDTQYF	NA	NA	TRBJ2-3	TRBV5-1
TGTGCCAGCAGCGCCGGGACTAGCGGGGGGTACGAGCAGTACTTC	CASSAGTSGGYEQYF	NA	TRBD2	TRBJ2-7	TRBV6-5
TGCAGTGCTGCCCGGGACTTCTATGGCTACACCTTC	CSAARDFYGYTF	NA	NA	TRBJ1-2	TRBV20-1
TGCAGCGTTGAAGACGCCGGTTTCTCCTACGAGCAGTACTTC	CSVEDAGFSYEQYF	few	NA	TRBJ2-7	TRBV29-1
TGTGCCAGCAGCTATTCTGCGGGTGACAGGGCCGAGTTGGGCGAGACCCAGTACTTC	CASSYSAGDRAELGETQYF	NA	TRBD1	TRBJ2-5	TRBV7-7
TGCAGCGTTGAGAGGGGGCCTAACAATCAGCCCCAGCATTTT	CSVERGPNNQPQHF	NA	TRBD1	TRBJ1-5	TRBV29-1